The 2 T cell receptor beta chains presented below share a single source sample, sequenced in a study of blood T cells in healthy people across ages. A second PCR, run for roughly 6 to 11 cycles, used a sample-barcoded 5' primer plus a J-beta primer mix. MiXCR was run by TCRdb on the 5' RACE reads, yielding one entry per CDR3 protein. Of 1.5 million to 2 million distinct CDR3 sequences listed, roughly 28% are singletons. The source material was blood. Receptors originate from a woman in her twenties or thirties in good health.

To note about this clonotype: The junction differs from germline at one of its ends, possibly a read error. The V call is TRBV5-1, the J call TRBJ2-3, with unresolved D. Looked up from germline, CDR1 is SGHRS and CDR2 is YFSETQ. The CDR3 length is 16 residues. CDR3 sequence: CASSLAPEPSTDTQYF. CDR3 bases: TGCGCTAGCAGCTTGGCCCCTGAGCCAAGCACAGATACGCAGTATTTT.

Regarding this clonotype: A read error may explain this, as a much larger clone is one base away. The chain joins TRBV29-1 to TRBJ2-3, with no clear D. Germline CDR1 and CDR2: SQVTM and ANQGSEA. This CDR3 contains 10 residues. This CDR3 is CGVIIDTQYF. The CDR3 DNA is TGCGGCGTTATCATCGATACGCAGTATTTT.